The 2 T cell receptor beta chains listed next were all sequenced from one sample in a study of cytomegalovirus exposure and HLA in healthy donors. The PCR contained 60 Vbeta and 13 Jbeta primers. The table came from immunoSEQ multiplex PCR; TCRdb's copy has only in-frame clones and leaves some out. The sample includes more than 95,000 clones, approximately 79% of them seen just once. Material: PBMCs. Receptor source: a man younger than 45 in good health and CMV-seropositive.

V and J are TRBV11-3 and TRBJ2-7, with TRBD1 matching over 7 bases. Trimming took 0 bases from V and 6 from J; bases not matched to a gene: 5. This CDR3 comprises 14 residues. Germline V gives CDR1 SGHNT, CDR2 YENEEA. The CDR3 loop is CASSLDPGQSEQYF. The DNA for the CDR3 is TGTGCCAGCAGCTTAGACCCGGGACAGAGCGAGCAGTACTTC.

The chain joins TRBV4-3 to TRBJ2-7; TRBD2 agrees at 8 bases. Germline trimming cut 5 bases from V and 4 bases from J; bases unmatched to any gene: 13. CDR1 and CDR2 from the germline V gene are LGHNA and YSLEER. This CDR3 spans 16 amino acids. CDR3 DNA sequence: TGCGCCAGCAGCGCCCGAGCCGGGACTAGTGGTTACGAGCAGTACTTC. It specifies CASSARAGTSGYEQYF.